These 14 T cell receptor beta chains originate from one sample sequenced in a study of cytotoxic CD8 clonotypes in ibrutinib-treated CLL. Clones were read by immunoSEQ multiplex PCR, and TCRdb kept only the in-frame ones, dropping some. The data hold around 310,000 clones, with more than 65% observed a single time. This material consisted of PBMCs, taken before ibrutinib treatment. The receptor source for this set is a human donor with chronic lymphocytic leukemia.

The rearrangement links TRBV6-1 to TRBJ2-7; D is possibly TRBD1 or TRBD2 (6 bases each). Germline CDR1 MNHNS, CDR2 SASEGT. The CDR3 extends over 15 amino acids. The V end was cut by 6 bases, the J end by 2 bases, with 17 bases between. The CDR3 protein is CASSQGGSVPYEQYF. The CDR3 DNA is TGTGCCAGCAGCCAAGGGGGGTCAGTCCCCTACGAGCAGTACTTC.

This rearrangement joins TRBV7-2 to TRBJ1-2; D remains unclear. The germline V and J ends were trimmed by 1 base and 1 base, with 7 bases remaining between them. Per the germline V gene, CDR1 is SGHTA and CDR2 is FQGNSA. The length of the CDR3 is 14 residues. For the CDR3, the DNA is TGTGCCAGCAGCTTAGGTGTCGTTAACTATGGCTACACCTTC. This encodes CASSLGVVNYGYTF.

CDR3 sequence: CASSQQEPWDTQYF. The CDR3 region has the DNA TGTGCCAGCAGCCAACAGGAGCCCTGGGATACGCAGTATTTT. The chain joins TRBV4-2 to TRBJ2-3; D is unresolved. Germline values: CDR1 LGHNA, CDR2 YNFKEQ. The V end lost 2 bases, the J end lost 6 bases, and 12 bases lay between the germline ends. The CDR3 spans 14 residues.

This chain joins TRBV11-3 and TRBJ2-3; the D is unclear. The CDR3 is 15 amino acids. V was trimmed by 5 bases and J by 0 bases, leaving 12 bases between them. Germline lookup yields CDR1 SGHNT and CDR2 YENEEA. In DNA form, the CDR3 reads TGTGCCAGCAGCCTAGGGTCCGTTAGCACAGATACGCAGTATTTT. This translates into CASSLGSVSTDTQYF. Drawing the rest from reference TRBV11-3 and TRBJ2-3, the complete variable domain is EAGVVQSPRYKIIEKKQPVAFWCNPISGHNTLYWYLQNLGQGPELLIRYENEEAVDDSQLPKDRFSAERLKGVDSTLKIQPAELGDSAVYLCASSLGSVSTDTQYFGPGTRLTVL.

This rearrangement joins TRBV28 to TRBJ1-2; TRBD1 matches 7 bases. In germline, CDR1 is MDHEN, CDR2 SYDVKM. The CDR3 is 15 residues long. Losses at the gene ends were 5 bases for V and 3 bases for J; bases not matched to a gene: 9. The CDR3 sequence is CASSPNRGWDYGYTF. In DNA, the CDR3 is TGTGCCAGCAGTCCAAACAGGGGATGGGACTATGGCTACACCTTC.

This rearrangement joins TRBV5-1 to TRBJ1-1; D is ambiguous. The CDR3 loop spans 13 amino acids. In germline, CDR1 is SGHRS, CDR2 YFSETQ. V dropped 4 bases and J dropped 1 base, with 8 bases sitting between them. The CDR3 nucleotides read TGCGCCAGCAGCGCCGACGGGAACACTGAAGCTTTCTTT. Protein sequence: CASSADGNTEAFF.

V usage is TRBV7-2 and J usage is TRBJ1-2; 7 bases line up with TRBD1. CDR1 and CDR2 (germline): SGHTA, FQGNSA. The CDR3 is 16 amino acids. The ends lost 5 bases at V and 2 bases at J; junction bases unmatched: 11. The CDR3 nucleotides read TGTGCCAGCAGCCCACTTTCACAGGGGCCCAACTATGGCTACACCTTC. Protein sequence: CASSPLSQGPNYGYTF.

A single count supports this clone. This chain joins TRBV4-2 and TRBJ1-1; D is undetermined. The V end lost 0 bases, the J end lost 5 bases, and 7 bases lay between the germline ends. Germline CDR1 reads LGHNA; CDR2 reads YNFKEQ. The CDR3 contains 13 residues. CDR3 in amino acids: CASSQDGRTEAFF. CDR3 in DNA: TGTGCCAGCAGCCAAGATGGGAGGACTGAAGCTTTCTTT.

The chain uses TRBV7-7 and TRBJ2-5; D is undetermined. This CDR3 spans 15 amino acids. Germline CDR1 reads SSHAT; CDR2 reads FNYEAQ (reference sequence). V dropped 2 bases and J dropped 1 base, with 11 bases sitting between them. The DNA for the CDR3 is TGTGCCAGCAGCTTAAATGTAGGGCCCCAAGAGACCCAGTACTTC. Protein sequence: CASSLNVGPQETQYF.

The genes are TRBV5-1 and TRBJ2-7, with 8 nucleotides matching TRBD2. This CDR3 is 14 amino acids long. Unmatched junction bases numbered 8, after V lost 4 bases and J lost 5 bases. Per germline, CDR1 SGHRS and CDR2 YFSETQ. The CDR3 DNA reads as TGCGCCAGCAGCGTAGAGGGACTAGTCCACGAGCAGTACTTC. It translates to CASSVEGLVHEQYF.

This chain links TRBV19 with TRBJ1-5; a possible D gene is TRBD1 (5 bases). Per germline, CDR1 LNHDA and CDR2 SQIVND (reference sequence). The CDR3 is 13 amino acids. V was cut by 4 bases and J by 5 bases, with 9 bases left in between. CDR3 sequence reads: CASSTQGYQPQHF. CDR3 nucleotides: TGTGCCAGTAGTACGCAGGGTTATCAGCCCCAGCATTTT.

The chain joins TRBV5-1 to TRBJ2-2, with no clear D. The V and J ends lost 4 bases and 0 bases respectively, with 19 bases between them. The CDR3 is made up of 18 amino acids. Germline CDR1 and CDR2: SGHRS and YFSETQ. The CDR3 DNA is TGCGCCAGCAGCCCCCTTTTGTCTAATCTAGCGAACACCGGGGAGCTGTTTTTT. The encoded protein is CASSPLLSNLANTGELFF.

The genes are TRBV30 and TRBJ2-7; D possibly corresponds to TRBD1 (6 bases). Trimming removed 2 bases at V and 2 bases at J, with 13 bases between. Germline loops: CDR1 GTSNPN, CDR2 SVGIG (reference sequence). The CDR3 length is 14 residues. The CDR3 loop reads CAWSNRQDTYEQYF. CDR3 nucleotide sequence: TGTGCCTGGAGTAATAGACAGGACACCTACGAGCAGTACTTC.

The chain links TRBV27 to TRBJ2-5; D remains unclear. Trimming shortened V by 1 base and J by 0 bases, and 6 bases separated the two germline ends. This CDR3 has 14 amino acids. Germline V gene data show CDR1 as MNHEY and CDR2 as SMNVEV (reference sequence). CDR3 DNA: TGTGCCAGCAGTTTATTTCGAAACCAAGAGACCCAGTACTTC. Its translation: CASSLFRNQETQYF.